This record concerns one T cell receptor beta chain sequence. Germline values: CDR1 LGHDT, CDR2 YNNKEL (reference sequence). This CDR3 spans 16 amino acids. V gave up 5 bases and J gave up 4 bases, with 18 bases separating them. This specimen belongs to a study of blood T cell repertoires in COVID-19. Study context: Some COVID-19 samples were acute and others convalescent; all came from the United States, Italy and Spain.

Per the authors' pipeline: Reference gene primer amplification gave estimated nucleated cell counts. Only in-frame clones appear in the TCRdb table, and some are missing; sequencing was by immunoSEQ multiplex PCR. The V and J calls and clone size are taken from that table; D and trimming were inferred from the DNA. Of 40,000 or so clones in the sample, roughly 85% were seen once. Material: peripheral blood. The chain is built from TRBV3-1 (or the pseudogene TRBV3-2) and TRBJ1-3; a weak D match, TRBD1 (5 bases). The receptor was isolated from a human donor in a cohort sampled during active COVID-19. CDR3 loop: CASSGGGSSLGNTIYF. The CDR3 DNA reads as TGTGCCAGCAGCGGGGGGGGATCGAGTCTGGGAAACACCATATATTTT.